The next 9 T cell receptor beta chains were all read from a single sample in a study of control samples from healthy donors and cancer patients. Data came from immunoSEQ multiplex PCR; TCRdb stores just in-frame clones and leaves some out. The sample includes under 30,000 clones, almost 85% of them seen just once. The sample was PBMCs. The receptors originated from a woman in her fifties or sixties with head and neck cancer.

This chain connects TRBV7-3 to TRBJ2-5; D possibly corresponds to TRBD2 (6 bases). Germline V gene data show CDR1 as SGHTA and CDR2 as FQGTGA. The CDR3 consists of 15 residues. Trimming took 5 bases from V and 1 from J, leaving 14 bases between them. The CDR3 reads CASSKVGGFQETQYF. The CDR3 DNA follows: TGTGCCAGCAGCAAGGTCGGGGGTTTCCAAGAGACCCAGTACTTC.

The rearrangement links TRBV30 to TRBJ1-6; 8 bases align to TRBD1. The CDR3 is 14 amino acids. From germline, CDR1 is GTSNPN and CDR2 SVGIG (reference sequence). After removal of 7 bases from V and 2 bases from J, the junction contained 4 bases not matched to a gene. The CDR3 nucleotides read TGTGCCTCCCAGGGGGCCGCCTATAATTCACCCCTCCACTTT. Translation: CASQGAAYNSPLHF.

The J gene is TRBJ1-1, the V gene TRBV7-8; 7 nucleotides agree with TRBD1. The CDR3 has 15 residues. Unmatched junction bases numbered 5, after V lost 2 bases and J lost 2 bases. The germline V gene encodes CDR1 SGHVS and CDR2 FQNEAQ. DNA of the CDR3: TGTGCCAGCAGCTTACGAAGGGACAGTAACACTGAAGCTTTCTTT. Its translation: CASSLRRDSNTEAFF.

V is TRBV4-1 and J is TRBJ2-1; TRBD2 matches at 13 bases. The junction had 12 bases not matched to a gene; V was cut back by 5 bases and J by 2 bases. Germline CDR1 is MGHRA and CDR2 is YSYEKL. This CDR3 region has 19 residues. In DNA form, the CDR3 reads TGCGCCAGCAGCTCGCCACCGGGGACTAGCGGGATACCCTACAATGAGCAGTTCTTC. This encodes CASSSPPGTSGIPYNEQFF.

J is TRBJ2-2 and V is TRBV7-8; D possibly uses TRBD1 or TRBD2 (6 bases each). Germline CDR1 SGHVS, CDR2 FQNEAQ. CDR3 length: 15 residues. The V and J ends lost 5 bases and 1 base respectively, with 11 bases between them. The CDR3 here is CASSPGGRNTGELFF. As DNA, the CDR3 is TGTGCCAGCAGCCCCGGGGGCCGGAACACCGGGGAGCTGTTTTTT.

This clone has a single count. In nucleotides, the CDR3 is TGTGCCAGCACCACAATAGCGTCTACCTCCAGGGCCATGTCAGATACGCAGTATTTT. Residues: CASTTIASTSRAMSDTQYF. The chain recombines TRBV7-9 with TRBJ2-3; TRBD1 or TRBD2 may be the D gene (5 bases each). This CDR3 region has 19 residues. V lost 7 bases to trimming and J lost 4 bases, with 30 bases between them. The germline CDR1 and CDR2 sequences are SEHNR and FQNEAQ (reference sequence).

The chain joins TRBV9 to TRBJ1-2; D is perhaps TRBD1 (5 bases). The V end was cut by 4 bases, the J end by 4 bases, with 17 bases between. Germline CDR1 SGDLS, CDR2 YYNGEE. The CDR3 contains 15 residues. CDR3 sequence (DNA): TGTGCCAGCAGCCCAGAAGGACGGACAAGCTATGGCTACACCTTC. Translation gives CASSPEGRTSYGYTF.

The gene calls are TRBV21-1 and TRBJ2-1; TRBD1, as called in the table, went unchecked against the DNA. TRBV21-1 is noted as a pseudogene. The CDR3 loop spans 15 amino acids. In nucleotides, the CDR3 is TGTGCCAGCAGCACCCAGGGTCCCTCCTACAATGAGCAGTTCTTC. As protein: CASSTQGPSYNEQFF.

This chain connects TRBV5-1 to TRBJ2-5; D not resolved. The germline gives CDR1 SGHRS, CDR2 YFSETQ. The CDR3 extends over 12 amino acids. V lost 4 bases and J lost 5, with 9 bases in between. For the CDR3, the DNA is TGCGCCAGCAGCCCCCGCTGGGAGACCCAGTACTTC. Translated: CASSPRWETQYF.